This T cell receptor (beta chain) originates from a study of radiotherapy plus CTLA-4 blockade in lung cancer (dated by TCRdb to 2016 to 2019). About the study as a whole: Among enrolled patients, 15% to 20% had an objective response and 31% reached disease control. General findings and caveats noted by the study authors: Early dynamic changes in blood T cell clones, together with increased serum interferon-beta after radiation, were reported as the strongest predictors of response. After treatment with radiotherapy and ipilimumab, TCR clones that came from tumors expanded in the peripheral blood.

This clone came up a few times. The specificity of this receptor is unknown. No base-level quality is on record; no much larger clone is a single base apart. V is reduced by 3 bases and J by 9 bases, leaving a spacing of 10 bases between them. As encoded in the germline V gene, CDR1 is SGDLS while CDR2 is YYNGEE. Including the terminal cysteine and phenylalanine, the CDR3 comprises 12 residues. The entry retains the CDR3 DNA only, 36 bases that are in frame from base 1. Libraries were constructed by the immunoSEQ multiplex PCR assay. TCRdb took this table from immuneACCESS and kept in-frame rearrangements with V and J called. Such tables lack part of the clones; where checked against another copy, unresolved V genes explain under half of the gap, and the rest is unexplained. Present in this sample are approximately 89,000 clones, around 79% of which were seen just once. Approximately 4% of the sample belongs to the ten largest clones.

The study tested focal radiation therapy combined with CTLA-4 blockade (ipilimumab) in patients with chemo-refractory metastatic non-small-cell lung cancer. The sequence came from a human donor with non-small cell lung cancer who had a partial response to radiotherapy plus ipilimumab. Some clones in this sample may be carry-over from other donors' samples. The material was peripheral blood, obtained from a patient treated with radiotherapy plus ipilimumab. The chain is assembled from TRBV9 and TRBJ2-1; perhaps TRBD1 is the D gene, with 6 bases matching. The DNA sequence reads TGTGCCAGCAGCGACAGGGTTGGTGAGCAGTTCTTC. Translated, it gives CASSDRVGEQFF. The reference TRBV9 and TRBJ2-1 proteins fill in what lies around the CDR3, so the full variable domain reads DSGVTQTPKHLITATGQRVTLRCSPRSGDLSVYWYQQSLDQGLQFLIQYYNGEERAKGNILERFSAQQFPDLHSELNLSSLELGDSALYFCASSDRVGEQFFGPGTRLTVL.